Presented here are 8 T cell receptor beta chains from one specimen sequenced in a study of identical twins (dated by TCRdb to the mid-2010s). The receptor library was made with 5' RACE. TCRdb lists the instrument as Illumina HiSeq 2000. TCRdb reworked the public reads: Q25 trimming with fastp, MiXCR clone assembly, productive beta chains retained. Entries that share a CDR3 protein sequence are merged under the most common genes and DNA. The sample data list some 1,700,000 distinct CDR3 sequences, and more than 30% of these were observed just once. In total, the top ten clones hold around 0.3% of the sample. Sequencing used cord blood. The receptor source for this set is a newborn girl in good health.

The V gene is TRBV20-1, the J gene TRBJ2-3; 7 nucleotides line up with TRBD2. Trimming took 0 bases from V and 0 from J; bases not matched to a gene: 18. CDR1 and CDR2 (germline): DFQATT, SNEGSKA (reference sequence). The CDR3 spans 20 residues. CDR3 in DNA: TGCAGTGCTAGAGATCTACCTACTTTACGACAGCGGGAAAGCACAGATACGCAGTATTTT. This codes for CSARDLPTLRQRESTDTQYF.

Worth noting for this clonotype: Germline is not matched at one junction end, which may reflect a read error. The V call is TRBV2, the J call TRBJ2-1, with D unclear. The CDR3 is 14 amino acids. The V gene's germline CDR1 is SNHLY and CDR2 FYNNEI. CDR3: CGSSERSPGNEQFF. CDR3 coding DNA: TGTGGCAGCAGTGAGAGATCCCCAGGCAATGAGCAGTTCTTC.

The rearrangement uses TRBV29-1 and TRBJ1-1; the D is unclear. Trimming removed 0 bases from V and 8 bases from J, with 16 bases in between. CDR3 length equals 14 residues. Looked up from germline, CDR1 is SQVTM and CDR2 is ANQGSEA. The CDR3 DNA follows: TGCAGCGTTGAAGATCTTCAATCGGTGGTCGAAGCTTTCTTT. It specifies CSVEDLQSVVEAFF.

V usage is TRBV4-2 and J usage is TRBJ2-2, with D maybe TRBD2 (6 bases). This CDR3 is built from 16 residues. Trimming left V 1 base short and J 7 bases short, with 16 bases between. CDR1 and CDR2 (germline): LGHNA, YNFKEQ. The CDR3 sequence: CASSQATGGRGGELFF. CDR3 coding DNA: TGTGCCAGCAGCCAAGCGACCGGGGGACGGGGCGGGGAGCTGTTTTTT.

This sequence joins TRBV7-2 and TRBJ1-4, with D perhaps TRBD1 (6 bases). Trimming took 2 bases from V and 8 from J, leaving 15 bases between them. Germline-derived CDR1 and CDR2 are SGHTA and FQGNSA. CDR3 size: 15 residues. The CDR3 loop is CASSLTRGAEEKLFF. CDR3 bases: TGTGCCAGCAGCTTAACTAGGGGGGCGGAGGAAAAACTGTTTTTT.

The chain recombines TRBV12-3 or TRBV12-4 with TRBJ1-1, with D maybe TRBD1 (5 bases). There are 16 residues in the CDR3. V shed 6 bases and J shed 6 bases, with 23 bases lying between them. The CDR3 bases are TGTGCCAGCAGCAAAACTCAGGACTATGCGGGGGCTGAAGCTTTCTTT. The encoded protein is CASSKTQDYAGAEAFF.

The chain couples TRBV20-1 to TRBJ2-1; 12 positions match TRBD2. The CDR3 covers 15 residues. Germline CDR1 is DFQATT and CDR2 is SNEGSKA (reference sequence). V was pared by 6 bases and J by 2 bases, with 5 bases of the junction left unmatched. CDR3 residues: CSAHSSGGAYNEQFF. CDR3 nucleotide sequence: TGCAGTGCCCATTCTAGCGGGGGGGCCTACAATGAGCAGTTCTTC.

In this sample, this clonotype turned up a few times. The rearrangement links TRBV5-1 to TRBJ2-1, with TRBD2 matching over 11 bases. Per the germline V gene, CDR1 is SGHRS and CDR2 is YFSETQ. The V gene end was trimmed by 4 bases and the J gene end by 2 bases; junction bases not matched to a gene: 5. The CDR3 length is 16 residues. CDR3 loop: CASSPISGRAYNEQFF. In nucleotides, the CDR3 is TGCGCCAGCAGCCCCATTAGCGGGAGGGCCTACAATGAGCAGTTCTTC.